This T cell receptor beta chain appears in the sequencing data of a study of blood T cell repertoires in COVID-19 (dated by TCRdb to 2018 to 2020). Regarding the complete study: Samples from collaborators originated in the United States, Italy and Spain and spanned both the acute and convalescent phases of COVID-19. Nearly every sample came with metadata listing a de-identified subject ID, COVID-19 status, age in years and sex. The prospective study material was composed of cDNA or gDNA derived from T cells, B-cell-depleted T cells, or PBMCs. Deeply sampled blood TCRbeta repertoires from subjects exposed to, actively infected with, or recovered from COVID-19 were included in the dataset. Where available, HLA class I and class II types were obtained from metadata supplied by the sample provider rather than from assay-based typing. The samples were drawn from the first 160 participants of the ongoing ImmuneRACE study and from over 950 subjects provided by 6 global collaborators. The repertoires were made available in a free public database intended to serve as a resource for research on the immune response to SARS-CoV-2.

TCRbeta CDR3 regions were amplified from genomic DNA using the immunoSEQ Assay, a bias-controlled multiplex PCR. In the paper's pipeline: The number of nucleated cells in each sample was estimated by amplification of reference gene primers within the assay. To quantify the absolute abundance of each unique TCRbeta CDR3 rearrangement, sequence reads were collapsed and filtered. For each sample, productive Simpson clonality was calculated as the square root of Simpson's diversity index over productive rearrangements. TCRdb's version of the immuneACCESS table is confined to in-frame rearrangements and falls short of the full clone set. An unresolved V gene accounts for under half of the shortfall where checked; the remainder is of unknown origin. V, J and clone size are those of that table, while D and trimming were read from the DNA. Present in this sample are a few hundred thousand clones, over 80% of which were seen just once. The ten largest clonotypes hold 5% of the sample.

Overall results and qualifications from the work: The quantity of clinical and demographic metadata differed by source and by participant and was supplied without curation.

In the case of this clone: What this receptor recognizes is not known. Base-call qualities are not available, and no considerably larger clone is one nucleotide away.

The CDR3 runs 17 amino acids, cysteine and phenylalanine included. Just the 51-base CDR3 DNA is kept, in frame starting at base 1. Taken from the germline V gene, the CDR1 and CDR2 loops are KGHDR and SFDVKD. Deletion took 4 bases off V and 6 bases off J, with a span of 21 bases between the germline ends. Enrolling through a virtual design, the prospective study's participants ranged in age from roughly 18 to 89 years and lived across 20 to 30 United States geographic areas. Cohort assignment in the prospective study relied on participant-reported clinical history from a screening survey and a study questionnaire. For ImmuneRACE Cohort 3, a participant was defined as recovered based on two consecutive negative NP/OP PCR tests, clearance by a healthcare professional, or resolution of symptoms. In the prospective study, whole blood, serum and a nasopharyngeal or oropharyngeal swab were collected from each participant by mobile phlebotomists. Additional blood draws and questionnaires over an approximately 2-month period could optionally be provided by prospective study participants. Prospective study blood samples were shipped either frozen or at room temperature before DNA extraction.

The origin of this receptor is a man aged 25 to 40 who had recovered from COVID-19. Sequenced material: PBMCs or T cells enriched from blood (not recorded which). The chain is encoded by TRBV24-1 joined to TRBJ2-1; 7 matching bases give a weak D call of TRBD2. Here is the DNA: TGTGCCACCAGTGACCCTTCAGCGGGGAAAGGGGGCAATGAGCAGTTCTTC. Its protein product is CATSDPSAGKGGNEQFF.